These T cell receptor beta chains were read from a single sample in a study of blood T cell repertoires in COVID-19. The data were produced by immunoSEQ multiplex PCR, yet TCRdb's version contains in-frame clones alone and is incomplete. The table has more than 45,000 clones, roughly 90% seen once. The sample consisted of peripheral blood. These receptors were obtained from an elderly woman with acute or convalescent COVID-19. Both conserved end residues are part of each CDR3. A D gene is named only where the DNA matches it firmly. Not all rows give a size; the values are once, few, many and, for expanded clones, a class.

.,TRBJ1-5,TRBV4-3,.,CASSQDRNQPQHF,TGCGCCAGCAGCCAAGATCGTAATCAGCCCCAGCATTTT
few,TRBJ1-2,TRBV2,.,CASSVTAAVNYGYTF,TGTGCCAGCAGCGTAACAGCAGCAGTCAACTATGGCTACACCTTC
.,TRBJ1-1,TRBV29-1,.,CSVAEGLTEAFF,TGCAGCGTTGCGGAGGGATTAACTGAAGCTTTCTTT
.,TRBJ2-7,TRBV6-5,.,CASKREHRHNYEQYF,TGTGCCAGCAAAAGGGAGCACCGACACAACTACGAGCAGTACTTC
.,TRBJ1-2,TRBV29-1,TRBD1,CSVEDNPGQLGGNYGYTF,TGCAGCGTTGAAGATAACCCGGGACAGCTGGGAGGTAACTATGGCTACACCTTC
.,TRBJ2-7,TRBV7-2,.,CASSSYYEQYF,TGTGCCAGCAGCTCGTACTACGAGCAGTACTTC
.,TRBJ2-2,TRBV6-2/TRBV6-3,TRBD2,CASSHPGLASKELFF,TGTGCCAGCAGTCATCCGGGACTAGCATCAAAGGAGCTGTTTTTT
.,TRBJ1-4,TRBV5-1,.,CASSSGHPATNEKLFF,TGCGCCAGCAGCTCCGGACACCCCGCAACTAATGAAAAACTGTTTTTT
.,TRBJ1-3,TRBV5-1,.,CASSPTYLNSGNTIYF,TGCGCCAGCAGCCCCACTTATCTTAACTCTGGAAACACCATATATTTT
.,TRBJ1-1,TRBV5-4,.,CASSPTGQRNTEAFF,TGTGCCAGCAGCCCTACTGGACAGAGGAACACTGAAGCTTTCTTT
once,TRBJ2-1,TRBV5-1,TRBD2,CATRETSGTYNEQFF,TGCGCCACCCGAGAGACTAGCGGGACGTACAATGAGCAGTTCTTC
.,TRBJ2-1,TRBV29-1,.,CSVVGRTYNEQFF,TGCAGCGTTGTGGGCCGGACCTACAATGAGCAGTTCTTC
.,TRBJ1-2,TRBV19,.,CASRQVINYGYTF,TGTGCCAGTCGACAGGTGATAAACTATGGCTACACCTTC
.,TRBJ1-5,TRBV18,.,CASSRGRDQPQHF,TGTGCCAGCTCACGGGGCCGGGATCAGCCCCAGCATTTT
.,TRBJ1-1,TRBV19,.,CASSAFSGGNTEAFF,TGTGCCAGTAGTGCGTTTTCCGGGGGGAACACTGAAGCTTTCTTT
.,TRBJ1-1,TRBV5-1,.,CASSSQGNTEAFF,TGCGCCAGCAGCTCACAGGGGAACACTGAAGCTTTCTTT
once,TRBJ1-2,TRBV5-1,.,CASSTTSTSPNYGYTF,TGCGCCAGCAGCACGACATCCACATCCCCTAACTATGGCTACACCTTC
.,TRBJ1-1,TRBV5-4,TRBD1,CASSFPTGENTEAFF,TGTGCCAGCAGCTTCCCGACAGGGGAGAACACTGAAGCTTTCTTT
.,TRBJ1-5,TRBV7-2,TRBD1,CASSLYRGGDQPQHF,TGTGCCAGCAGCTTATACAGGGGGGGAGATCAGCCCCAGCATTTT
.,TRBJ1-5,TRBV18,.,CVSSPPIGAGQPQHF,TGTGTCAGCTCACCACCGATAGGAGCGGGTCAGCCCCAGCATTTT
once,TRBJ1-1,TRBV2,TRBD1,CASSDPGQGNTEAFF,TGTGCCAGCAGTGACCCGGGACAGGGGAACACTGAAGCTTTCTTT
.,TRBJ1-1,TRBV6-5,.,CASSSTDGLEAFF,TGTGCCAGCAGTTCAACGGACGGACTTGAAGCTTTCTTT
.,TRBJ2-7,TRBV5-5,.,CASSLGGTTGRFAYEQYF,TGTGCCAGCAGCTTGGGGGGTACGACAGGGAGGTTCGCCTACGAGCAGTACTTC
.,TRBJ2-1,TRBV27,TRBD2,CASTPPSAGEGYNEQFF,TGTGCCAGCACCCCCCCCTCAGCGGGAGAGGGGTACAATGAGCAGTTCTTC
.,TRBJ2-5,TRBV24-1,.,CATSDSEGSQETQYF,TGTGCCACCAGTGATTCAGAGGGAAGCCAAGAGACCCAGTACTTC
once,TRBJ1-3,TRBV6-5,TRBD1,CASSQTGSGNTIYF,TGTGCCAGCAGCCAGACAGGGTCTGGAAACACCATATATTTT
.,TRBJ1-1,TRBV19,TRBD1,CASSDVRQGWTEAFF,TGTGCCAGTAGCGACGTCCGACAGGGTTGGACTGAAGCTTTCTTT
once,TRBJ1-2,TRBV28,.,CASSLSSGGRGYTF,TGTGCCAGCAGTTTGAGCTCTGGCGGTCGGGGCTACACCTTC
once,TRBJ1-1,TRBV30,.,CAWSRTAGNTEAFF,TGTGCCTGGAGCCGGACAGCCGGGAACACTGAAGCTTTCTTT
.,TRBJ2-2,TRBV2,TRBD2,CATKPQRDGEPKTNTGELFF,TGTGCCACAAAGCCACAGCGGGACGGTGAGCCAAAAACTAACACCGGGGAGCTGTTTTTT
.,TRBJ1-1,TRBV24-1,.,CATSDSLNTEAFF,TGTGCCACCAGTGATTCGTTGAACACTGAAGCTTTCTTT
.,TRBJ1-5,TRBV19,.,CASSWGREDLGQPQHF,TGTGCCAGCTCTTGGGGCAGGGAGGATCTCGGGCAGCCCCAGCATTTT
once,TRBJ1-6,TRBV4-1,.,CASSQGGSGHNSPLHF,TGCGCCAGCAGCCAGGGGGGGAGCGGCCATAATTCACCCCTCCACTTT
.,TRBJ2-1,TRBV5-4,.,CASSSEVAQFF,TGTGCCAGCAGCTCGGAGGTCGCGCAGTTCTTC
.,TRBJ1-1,TRBV27,TRBD1,CASSLIMTGGTEAFF,TGTGCCAGCAGTTTAATCATGACAGGGGGGACTGAAGCTTTCTTT